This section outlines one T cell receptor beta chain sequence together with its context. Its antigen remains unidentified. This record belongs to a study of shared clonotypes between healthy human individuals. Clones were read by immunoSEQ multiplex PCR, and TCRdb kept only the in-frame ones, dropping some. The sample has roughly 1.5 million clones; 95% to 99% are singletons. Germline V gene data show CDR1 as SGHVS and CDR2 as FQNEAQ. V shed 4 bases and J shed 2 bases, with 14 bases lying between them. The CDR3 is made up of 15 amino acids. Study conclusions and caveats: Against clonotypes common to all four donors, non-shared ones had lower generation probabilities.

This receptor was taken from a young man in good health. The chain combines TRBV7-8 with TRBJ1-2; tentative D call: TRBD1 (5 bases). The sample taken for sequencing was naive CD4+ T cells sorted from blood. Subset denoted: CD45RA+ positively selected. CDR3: CASSYRRDRNYGYTF. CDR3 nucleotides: TGTGCCAGCAGCTACCGCCGAGACAGAAACTATGGCTACACCTTC.